This T cell receptor beta chain was profiled in a study of spatial heterogeneity in lung cancer. Study context: There was a strong correlation between the counts of TCR transcripts measured in tumor regions and a T cell transcriptional module score that was calculated from matched bulk RNA-seq. Across the raw uncorrected reads, a unique TCR and UMI combination was observed, on average, more than ten times.

General observations from the study: Expanded alpha and beta TCR counts within tumors tracked tumor mutation counts.

A single record per CDR3 protein comes from TCRdb applying MiXCR to the 5' RACE reads. The sample includes approximately 12,000 distinct CDR3 sequences, approximately 5.5% of them seen just once. This clonotype has more than one count but fewer than ten. Antigen unknown. Found in a library prepared for alpha chains, this beta chain is an off-target read, and its abundance has little meaning. The CDR3 length is 16 residues. Trimming took 3 bases from V and 5 from J; bases not matched to a gene: 6. CDR1 and CDR2 (germline): SGHNT, YYREEE (reference sequence). This sample's time point: sample taken at primary tumor resection. Donors were around 70 untreated early-stage non-small cell lung cancer patients.

The sample was lung tumor tissue, taken at surgery. The receptor was isolated from a male donor with early-stage non-small cell lung cancer. The rearrangement joins TRBV5-4 to TRBJ2-2; TRBD1 matches 11 bases. The CDR3 region is CASSSGQGARTGELFF. CDR3 nucleotides: TGTGCCAGCAGCTCCGGACAGGGGGCGCGAACCGGGGAGCTGTTTTTT. Supplemented by reference TRBV5-4 and TRBJ2-2, the full variable domain reads ETGVTQSPTHLIKTRGQQVTLRCSSQSGHNTVSWYQQALGQGPQFIFQYYREEENGRGNFPPRFSGLQFPNYSSELNVNALELDDSALYLCASSSGQGARTGELFFGEGSRLTVL.